These 21 T cell receptor beta chains were sequenced from one sample in a study of shared clonotypes between healthy human individuals. The naive CD8 subset, CD45RO-negative cells positively selected for CCR7, excluded terminally differentiated effector memory CD45RA+ cells. Libraries were prepared by immunoSEQ multiplex PCR; TCRdb keeps only in-frame clonotypes and omits some of them. The sample lists roughly 2.1 million clones; 85% to 95% were seen once. The sample comprised naive CD8+ T cells from PBMCs. The receptors stem from a man between 18 and 29 years old in good health. Some clones in this sample may be carry-over from other donors' samples.

The CDR3 DNA follows: TGTGCCAGCAGCCCGGCTGGGGGACAGAGCTCCTACGAGCAGTACTTC. This sequence encodes CASSPAGGQSSYEQYF. The chain employs TRBV7-9 and TRBJ2-7, with 7 bases fitting TRBD1. CDR3 length: 16 amino acids. Germline assignment: CDR1 SEHNR and CDR2 FQNEAQ (reference sequence). V was pared by 5 bases and J by 0 bases, with 10 bases of the junction left unmatched.

The chain has TRBV9 and TRBJ1-3; 7 bases line up with TRBD1. Germline CDR1 SGDLS, CDR2 YYNGEE. Losses at the gene ends were 4 bases for V and 4 bases for J; bases not matched to a gene: 8. This CDR3 comprises 15 residues. CDR3 DNA sequence: TGTGCCAGCAGCCATGTCGACAGGGCAGGAAACACCATATATTTT. Its protein is CASSHVDRAGNTIYF. Based on the CDR3 plus reference TRBV9 and TRBJ1-3, the full variable domain is DSGVTQTPKHLITATGQRVTLRCSPRSGDLSVYWYQQSLDQGLQFLIQYYNGEERAKGNILERFSAQQFPDLHSELNLSSLELGDSALYFCASSHVDRAGNTIYFGEGSWLTVV.

As DNA, the CDR3 is TGTGCCAGCAGCTTGGTCCGCGGTGGGCTCCTTTATGGCTACACCTTC. Amino acids: CASSLVRGGLLYGYTF. V and J are TRBV5-6 and TRBJ1-2; D uncertain. The CDR3 runs 16 residues. Germline CDR1 SGHDT, CDR2 YYEEEE. V lost 0 bases to trimming and J lost 5 bases, with 17 bases between them.

V is TRBV27 and J is TRBJ1-5; D is unclear. V dropped 3 bases and J dropped 3 bases, with 6 bases sitting between them. Germline values: CDR1 MNHEY, CDR2 SMNVEV (reference sequence). The CDR3 spans 13 residues. The CDR3, as DNA: TGTGCCAGCAGTTTTGCGGTCAATCAGCCCCAGCATTTT. The encoded protein is CASSFAVNQPQHF.

The rearrangement links TRBV29-1 to TRBJ2-3; 11 bases map to TRBD1. Germline V gene lookup returns CDR1 SQVTM and CDR2 ANQGSEA. The CDR3 has 13 amino acids. The CDR3 DNA is TGCGGGACAGGGGGTGAAATCACAGATACGCAGTATTTT. It is translated as CGTGGEITDTQYF.

This chain uses TRBV6-1 with TRBJ1-5; D is uncertain. This CDR3 contains 17 residues. V lost 0 bases to trimming and J lost 0 bases, with 12 bases between them. CDR1 is MNHNS, CDR2 SASEGT, per germline. The CDR3 reads CASSEAGGYYSNQPQHF. The CDR3 DNA reads as TGTGCCAGCAGTGAAGCTGGAGGGTACTATAGCAATCAGCCCCAGCATTTT.

The chain joins TRBV29-1 to TRBJ2-1, with 14 bases that match TRBD2. The CDR3 loop spans 17 amino acids. The J segment lost 9 bases and the V segment lost 6 bases, leaving 16 bases of the junction unmatched. Germline loops: CDR1 SQVTM, CDR2 ANQGSEA. CDR3 residues: CSVVIKPGLAGAVEQFF. The CDR3 nucleotides are TGCAGCGTCGTTATAAAACCGGGACTAGCGGGAGCGGTTGAGCAGTTCTTC.

The J gene is TRBJ2-2, the V gene TRBV4-3, with 8 bases matching TRBD2. V lost 0 bases to trimming and J lost 4 bases; unmatched junction nucleotides: 7. The CDR3 loop spans 17 amino acids. The V gene's germline CDR1 is LGHNA and CDR2 YSLEER. Written as DNA, the CDR3 is TGCGCCAGCAGCCAAGATCCAGCGGGAGTATCCACCGGGGAGCTGTTTTTT. Translation gives CASSQDPAGVSTGELFF.

J is TRBJ2-3 and V is TRBV12-5; 8 bases are a match to TRBD1. This CDR3 region has 16 residues. The J segment lost 0 bases and the V segment lost 7 bases, leaving 9 bases of the junction unmatched. The germline gives CDR1 LGHNT, CDR2 FRNRAP. This chain's CDR3 is CASANPRGPSTDTQYF. For the CDR3, the DNA is TGTGCTAGTGCCAACCCCAGGGGGCCGAGCACAGATACGCAGTATTTT.

The V and J genes are TRBV7-8 and TRBJ1-5, with a tentative D call TRBD1 (6 bases). The CDR3 sequence is 16 residues long. The V end was cut by 1 base, the J end by 2 bases, with 12 bases between. In germline, CDR1 is SGHVS, CDR2 FQNEAQ. This CDR3 reads CASSLGRAGGNQPQHF. The CDR3 bases are TGTGCCAGCAGCTTAGGCAGGGCAGGGGGCAATCAGCCCCAGCATTTT. Filled out from reference TRBV7-8 and TRBJ1-5, the complete variable domain reads GAGVSQSPRYKVAKRGQDVALRCDPISGHVSLFWYQQALGQGPEFLTYFQNEAQLDKSGLPSDRFFAERPEGSVSTLKIQRTQQEDSAVYLCASSLGRAGGNQPQHFGDGTRLSIL.

The chain links TRBV10-3 to TRBJ2-1, with 12 nucleotides matching TRBD2. The CDR3 covers 16 residues. The V segment lost 2 bases and the J segment 6 bases; nucleotides outside the gene matches: 5. Germline values: CDR1 ENHRY, CDR2 SYGVKD. CDR3: CAISEGLAGMFNEQFF. The CDR3 DNA follows: TGTGCCATCAGTGAGGGACTAGCGGGAATGTTCAATGAGCAGTTCTTC.

This clone was observed a few times. This chain uses TRBV10-3 with TRBJ1-2; 7 bases line up with TRBD1. Germline-derived CDR1 and CDR2 are ENHRY and SYGVKD. The CDR3 has 12 amino acids. The ends lost 6 bases at V and 6 bases at J; junction bases unmatched: 4. This CDR3 reads CAIRTGRDGYTF. CDR3 coding DNA: TGTGCCATCAGGACAGGGCGCGATGGCTACACCTTC.

The V call is TRBV9, the J call TRBJ1-1; 11 bases agree with TRBD1. The CDR3 runs to 20 residues. Trimming took 3 bases from V and 0 from J; bases not matched to a gene: 16. From germline, CDR1 is SGDLS and CDR2 YYNGEE. CDR3 amino acids: CASSAPGTGGSHELNTEAFF. The CDR3 DNA follows: TGTGCCAGCAGCGCTCCCGGGACAGGGGGATCCCACGAATTGAACACTGAAGCTTTCTTT. Based on the CDR3 plus reference TRBV9 and TRBJ1-1, the full variable domain is DSGVTQTPKHLITATGQRVTLRCSPRSGDLSVYWYQQSLDQGLQFLIQYYNGEERAKGNILERFSAQQFPDLHSELNLSSLELGDSALYFCASSAPGTGGSHELNTEAFFGQGTRLTVV.

The V gene is TRBV5-1, the J gene TRBJ2-7, with D perhaps matching TRBD2 (5 bases). Germline V gene sequence: CDR1 SGHRS, CDR2 YFSETQ. This CDR3 spans 13 amino acids. V lost 4 bases to trimming and J lost 3 bases, with 11 bases between them. CDR3 bases: TGCGCCAGCAGCGACGTCCGGGACTACGAGCAGTACTTC. Protein product: CASSDVRDYEQYF.

This clone occurred a few times. The DNA for the CDR3 is TGTGCCTGGGTTAGGTGGGGGGCGGACACTGAAGCTTTCTTT. This gives the protein CAWVRWGADTEAFF. This chain joins TRBV30 and TRBJ1-1; TRBD1 is a possible D gene (6 bases). The germline CDR1 and CDR2 sequences are GTSNPN and SVGIG (reference sequence). The CDR3 is 14 residues long. Trimming took off 5 bases at V and 3 bases at J, with 16 bases between the two ends.

This clone was seen just once. V is TRBV2 and J is TRBJ2-1; the D call may be TRBD1 or TRBD2 (5 bases each). V lost 8 bases and J lost 15, with 17 bases in between. This CDR3 region has 11 residues. Germline CDR1 and CDR2: SNHLY and FYNNEI. This CDR3 is CASLGTQATFF. The DNA for the CDR3 is TGTGCCAGCCTGGGGACCCAGGCCACGTTCTTC.

To note about this clone: Different DNA sequences within this sample yield the same CDR3. The chain employs TRBV27 and TRBJ2-1; possible D gene TRBD2, 5 bases. Germline V gene sequence: CDR1 MNHEY, CDR2 SMNVEV (reference sequence). This CDR3 has 13 amino acids. V lost 5 bases, J lost 0 bases, and 5 bases lay in between. The CDR3 reads CASSRGSYNEQFF. For the CDR3, the DNA is TGTGCCAGCAGTCGGGGCTCCTACAATGAGCAGTTCTTC.

The chain is built from TRBV11-2 and TRBJ2-7, with 12 nucleotides matching TRBD2. The CDR3 runs 17 residues. V was clipped by 5 bases and J by 2 bases; unmatched bases: 10. Germline V CDR1 and CDR2: SGHAT, FQNNGV. The CDR3 protein is CASSPPGLAGQTYEQYF. The CDR3, as DNA: TGTGCCAGCAGCCCCCCAGGACTAGCGGGACAGACCTACGAGCAGTACTTC.

This chain joins TRBV9 and TRBJ1-1; maybe TRBD1 (6 bases). Trimming pared 0 bases from V and 0 bases from J, leaving 9 bases between. The CDR3 extends over 15 amino acids. From germline, CDR1 is SGDLS and CDR2 YYNGEE. The CDR3 region has the DNA TGTGCCAGCAGCGTAGCAGGGGCGTTGAACACTGAAGCTTTCTTT. Amino acids: CASSVAGALNTEAFF. The full variable domain, rest sourced from reference TRBV9 and TRBJ1-1, is DSGVTQTPKHLITATGQRVTLRCSPRSGDLSVYWYQQSLDQGLQFLIQYYNGEERAKGNILERFSAQQFPDLHSELNLSSLELGDSALYFCASSVAGALNTEAFFGQGTRLTVV.

The rearrangement joins TRBV28 to TRBJ1-5; TRBD1 agrees at 7 bases. The germline gives CDR1 MDHEN, CDR2 SYDVKM. Trimming removed 6 bases from V and 4 bases from J; junction bases left unmatched: 9. CDR3 length: 15 residues. The CDR3 here is CASSPVDRANQPQHF. CDR3 coding DNA: TGTGCCAGCAGCCCCGTTGACAGGGCGAATCAGCCCCAGCATTTT.

This chain connects TRBV6-5 to TRBJ1-2, with D unclear. The V gene's germline CDR1 is MNHEY and CDR2 SVGAGI. The CDR3 sequence is 15 residues long. The germline V and J ends were trimmed by 0 bases and 4 bases, with 12 bases remaining between them. The DNA for the CDR3 is TGTGCCAGCAGTTACTCTCGGGTGCAGGCCTATGGCTACACCTTC. This codes for CASSYSRVQAYGYTF.